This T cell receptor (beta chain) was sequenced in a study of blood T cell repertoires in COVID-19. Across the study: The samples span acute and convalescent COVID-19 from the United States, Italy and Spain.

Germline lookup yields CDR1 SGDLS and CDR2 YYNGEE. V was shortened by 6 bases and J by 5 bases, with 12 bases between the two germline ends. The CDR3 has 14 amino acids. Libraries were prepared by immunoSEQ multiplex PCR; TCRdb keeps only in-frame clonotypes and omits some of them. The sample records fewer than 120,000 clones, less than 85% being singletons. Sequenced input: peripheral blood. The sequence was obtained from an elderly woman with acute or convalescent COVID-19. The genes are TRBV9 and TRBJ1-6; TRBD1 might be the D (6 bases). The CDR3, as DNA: TGTGCCAGCACAGGGGCGGGGGATAATTCACCCCTCCACTTT. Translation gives CASTGAGDNSPLHF.